This TCR beta chain was found in a study of T cell changes during pregnancy in multiple sclerosis. TCRdb keeps only in-frame clones here, not all; method: immunoSEQ multiplex PCR. The profile shows approximately 33,000 clones, roughly nine tenths of them singletons. V lost 2 bases, J lost 3 bases, and 11 bases lay in between. The CDR3 is 14 amino acids. Per germline, CDR1 MNHNY and CDR2 SVGAGI (reference sequence). This clonotype originated in a female donor with multiple sclerosis, enrolled in a pregnancy study. The input for sequencing was CD4+ T cells from peripheral blood mononuclear cells, taken after pregnancy. The chain carries TRBV6-6 and TRBJ2-7; D may be TRBD1 (5 bases). The CDR3 DNA reads as TGTGCCAGCAGTTACGGGGCAGGGAACTACGAGCAGTACTTC. Translated, it gives CASSYGAGNYEQYF.